This note documents a single T cell receptor (beta chain) sequence. The source of the sample is a study of T-cell memory formation after mild COVID-19. TCRdb re-called the 5' RACE reads with MiXCR, one entry per CDR3 protein. The sample has around 200,000 distinct CDR3 sequences; around 20% are singletons. This CDR3 has 17 residues. Trimming removed 5 bases from V and 2 bases from J, with 18 bases in between. V gene TRBV12-3 or TRBV12-4 combines with J gene TRBJ2-2; D not certain. The source is a man aged 18 to 29 who had mild COVID-19 (a few samples of this study predate the infection). Cell type and time point are not known. Sample: PBMCs or a T cell subset sorted from them (not recorded which). As DNA, the CDR3 is TGTGCCAGCAGTCTCCCCGGACGTCAGCACAACACCGGGGAGCTGTTTTTT. Protein sequence: CASSLPGRQHNTGELFF.